One sample yielded the 20 T cell receptor beta chains listed below, sequenced in a study of cytomegalovirus exposure and HLA in healthy donors. Both 60 Vbeta primers and 13 Jbeta primers went into the PCR. The assay was immunoSEQ multiplex PCR, and TCRdb's table has in-frame clones only and misses some. The sample has 130,000 or so clones, approximately 9% seen once; the top ten hold more than 6.5%. The sample consisted of PBMCs. These receptors all stem from a woman aged 40 to 55 in good health and CMV-seropositive.

The J gene is TRBJ1-4, the V gene TRBV5-4; D is possibly TRBD1 (6 bases). Germline V CDR1 and CDR2: SGHNT, YYREEE (reference sequence). V lost 2 bases to trimming and J lost 6 bases, with 11 bases between them. This CDR3 is 14 amino acids long. CDR3 protein: CASSFPGDDEKLFF. CDR3 nucleotide sequence: TGTGCCAGCAGCTTCCCAGGGGACGATGAAAAACTGTTTTTT.

This clone was counted a few times. The rearrangement links TRBV18 to TRBJ2-5, with TRBD2 as a possible D gene (6 bases). V shed 4 bases and J shed 3 bases, with 9 bases lying between them. CDR1 is KGHSH and CDR2 is LQKENI in the germline V gene. The CDR3 consists of 13 residues. The CDR3 spells CASSQSGEETQYF. The CDR3 DNA follows: TGTGCCAGCTCACAATCGGGAGAAGAGACCCAGTACTTC.

This clone was observed at least ten times. CDR3 in DNA: TGTGCCAGCAGAGGGAGACCCCCCACAGATACGCAGTATTTT. Its translation: CASRGRPPTDTQYF. The chain uses TRBV6-1 and TRBJ2-3; TRBD2 is a possible D gene (5 bases). The CDR3 is made up of 14 amino acids. Germline CDR1 is MNHNS and CDR2 is SASEGT. The ends were cut back, 6 bases at V and 2 bases at J, with 12 bases in the middle.

The CDR3 spells CATSDYNEQFF. CDR3 in DNA: TGTGCCACGTCAGATTACAATGAGCAGTTCTTC. The chain employs TRBV27 and TRBJ2-1; D is uncertain. The germline V gene encodes CDR1 MNHEY and CDR2 SMNVEV (reference sequence). V lost 10 bases and J 4 bases, leaving 8 bases between the germline ends. The CDR3 consists of 11 residues.

The chain joins TRBV9 to TRBJ1-4; D is uncertain. The CDR3 covers 15 residues. The germline V and J ends were trimmed by 0 bases and 0 bases, with 6 bases remaining between them. Germline V gene sequence: CDR1 SGDLS, CDR2 YYNGEE. The CDR3: CASSVETATNEKLFF. DNA for the CDR3: TGTGCCAGCAGCGTAGAAACTGCAACTAATGAAAAACTGTTTTTT.

This clone turned up a few times. The chain links TRBV29-1 to TRBJ1-2, with 9 bases matching TRBD1. V dropped 7 bases and J dropped 0; count of bases not matched to a gene: 6. Germline CDR1 is SQVTM and CDR2 is ANQGSEA. The CDR3 covers 14 residues. The CDR3 here is CSGRGQGPNYGYTF. CDR3 coding DNA: TGCAGCGGCCGGGGACAGGGACCTAACTATGGCTACACCTTC.

This chain uses TRBV25-1 with TRBJ2-2, with 7 bases aligning to TRBD2. The ends lost 4 bases at V and 4 bases at J; junction bases unmatched: 0. The CDR3 is 13 amino acids. From germline, CDR1 is MGHDK and CDR2 SYGVNS. The CDR3 here is CASSGGGTGELFF. The DNA for the CDR3 is TGTGCCAGCAGTGGGGGGGGCACCGGGGAGCTGTTTTTT. Based on the CDR3 plus reference TRBV25-1 and TRBJ2-2, the full variable domain is EADIYQTPRYLVIGTGKKITLECSQTMGHDKMYWYQQDPGMELHLIHYSYGVNSTEKGDLSSESTVSRIRTEHFPLTLESARPSHTSQYLCASSGGGTGELFFGEGSRLTVL.

The V call is TRBV29-1, the J call TRBJ2-2; the D is unclear. Trimming removed 7 bases at V and 1 base at J, with 4 bases between. This CDR3 is 11 amino acids long. Germline CDR1 and CDR2: SQVTM and ANQGSEA. This CDR3 is CSAGNTGELFF. The DNA of the CDR3 is TGCAGCGCGGGGAACACCGGGGAGCTGTTTTTT.

This clone was detected only a few times. This chain uses TRBV6-6 with TRBJ1-2; 10 bases match TRBD1. Germline loops: CDR1 MNHNY, CDR2 SVGAGI (reference sequence). Trimming cost V 0 bases and J 6 bases; bases outside gene matches: 1. CDR3 length equals 14 residues. The DNA for the CDR3 is TGTGCCAGCAGTTACTCGGGACAGGGGAATGGCTACACCTTC. Amino acids: CASSYSGQGNGYTF.

The chain couples TRBV5-4 to TRBJ1-2; D might be TRBD1 (6 bases). The CDR3 covers 15 residues. Deletions cut 6 bases from V and 3 bases from J, with 18 bases between. Germline values: CDR1 SGHNT, CDR2 YYREEE (reference sequence). Here the CDR3 DNA reads TGTGCCAGCACCACCGGTGGAAAGGGGGACTATGGCTACACCTTC. The encoded protein is CASTTGGKGDYGYTF.

This rearrangement joins TRBV27 to TRBJ2-2, with D possibly matching TRBD1 (5 bases). Trimming shortened V by 3 bases and J by 8 bases, and 10 bases separated the two germline ends. Germline V CDR1 and CDR2: MNHEY, SMNVEV (reference sequence). The CDR3 contains 13 residues. The CDR3 DNA sequence: TGTGCCAGCAGTTTGGGCAGGGAAGGGGAGCTGTTTTTT. It specifies CASSLGREGELFF.

V gene TRBV19 combines with J gene TRBJ2-6; maybe TRBD1 (6 bases). Germline CDR1 and CDR2: LNHDA and SQIVND (reference sequence). The CDR3 runs 17 residues. Trimming left V 1 base short and J 4 bases short, with 14 bases between. DNA of the CDR3: TGTGCCAGTAGTATAGTTTCCAGGGGAGCGGGGGCCAACGTCCTGACTTTC. Amino acid sequence: CASSIVSRGAGANVLTF.

This clone was counted a few times. The chain combines TRBV2 with TRBJ1-1; TRBD1 is a possible D gene (6 bases). The CDR3 is 15 residues long. Trimming left V 6 bases short and J 7 bases short, with 21 bases between. In germline, CDR1 is SNHLY, CDR2 FYNNEI. CDR3 region: CASSGTSTGTGEAFF. The CDR3 DNA is TGTGCCAGCAGCGGTACCTCGACAGGAACGGGTGAAGCTTTCTTT. Full variable domain (missing parts from reference TRBV2 and TRBJ1-1): EPEVTQTPSHQVTQMGQEVILRCVPISNHLYFYWYRQILGQKVEFLVSFYNNEISEKSEIFDDQFSVERPDGSNFTLKIRSTKLEDSAMYFCASSGTSTGTGEAFFGQGTRLTVV.

The genes are TRBV7-9 and TRBJ2-3, with TRBD2 matching 7 bases. The CDR3 loop spans 18 amino acids. V trimming: 2 bases; J trimming: 5 bases; junction bases outside the gene matches: 16. Germline V lookup: CDR1 SEHNR, CDR2 FQNEAQ (reference sequence). The CDR3 protein is CASSLRPSWRGIGDTQYF. The CDR3 nucleotides read TGTGCCAGCAGCTTAAGGCCCTCCTGGCGGGGGATCGGAGATACGCAGTATTTT. Complete variable domain (other parts from reference TRBV7-9 and TRBJ2-3): DTGVSQNPRHKITKRGQNVTFRCDPISEHNRLYWYRQTLGQGPEFLTYFQNEAQLEKSRLLSDRFSAERPKGSFSTLEIQRTEQGDSAMYLCASSLRPSWRGIGDTQYFGPGTRLTVL.

V and J are TRBV4-1 and TRBJ1-2; 10 nucleotides line up with TRBD1. Trimming removed 2 bases from V and 4 bases from J; junction bases left unmatched: 4. The CDR3 is 15 amino acids. Looked up from germline, CDR1 is MGHRA and CDR2 is YSYEKL. CDR3 sequence (DNA): TGCGCCAGCAGCCAAACAGGGACAGGGGCCTATGGCTACACCTTC. Translating it yields CASSQTGTGAYGYTF.

The rearrangement uses TRBV2 and TRBJ1-1; 8 nucleotides align to TRBD1. Germline lookup yields CDR1 SNHLY and CDR2 FYNNEI. The CDR3 loop spans 13 amino acids. The V segment lost 7 bases and the J segment 4 bases; nucleotides outside the gene matches: 5. The CDR3 here is CASKVDRVTEAFF. The CDR3 DNA reads as TGTGCCAGCAAGGTGGACAGGGTCACTGAAGCTTTCTTT.

The V and J genes are TRBV5-4 and TRBJ1-4; 9 bases map to TRBD1. In germline, CDR1 is SGHNT, CDR2 YYREEE (reference sequence). With 3 bases clipped from V and 6 bases from J, the junction kept 9 bases outside the gene matches. The CDR3 totals 16 residues. The DNA of the CDR3 is TGTGCCAGCAGCTCTGATTCCGGGACAGGGTATGAAAAACTGTTTTTT. This translates into CASSSDSGTGYEKLFF.

This clone was counted a few times. The chain recombines TRBV5-4 with TRBJ1-4; D might be TRBD1 (5 bases). The V end was cut by 2 bases, the J end by 5 bases, with 16 bases between. The CDR3 consists of 16 residues. Germline V CDR1 and CDR2: SGHNT, YYREEE (reference sequence). The CDR3 protein is CASSLAGGGRNEKLFF. The CDR3 nucleotides are TGTGCCAGCAGCTTAGCTGGGGGAGGGCGAAATGAAAAACTGTTTTTT.

The rearrangement joins TRBV5-1 to TRBJ1-4; possible D gene TRBD1, 6 bases. The germline V gene has CDR1 SGHRS and CDR2 YFSETQ. V lost 0 bases to trimming and J lost 3 bases, with 6 bases between them. The CDR3 runs 14 residues. CDR3 nucleotide sequence: TGCGCCAGCAGCTTGGAGGGGGCTAATGAAAAACTGTTTTTT. This translates into CASSLEGANEKLFF.

The genes are TRBV6-4 and TRBJ2-1; TRBD2 agrees at 13 bases. J lost 7 bases, V lost 6 bases, and 12 bases had no gene match. CDR3 length: 17 residues. From germline, CDR1 is MRHNA and CDR2 SNTAGT. The DNA of the CDR3 is TGTGCCAGCAGCGAAACTAGCGGGGGGGCCTTAGTGAATGAGCAGTTCTTC. It encodes CASSETSGGALVNEQFF.